A few counts support the clone carrying this T cell receptor beta chain. The data were obtained in a study of control samples from healthy donors and cancer patients. TCRdb's copy holds only in-frame clones and misses some; the assay was immunoSEQ multiplex PCR. The data hold some 200,000 clones, with roughly 91% observed a single time. This CDR3 is built from 13 residues. Looked up from germline, CDR1 is MNHEY and CDR2 is SVGEGT. Trimming cost V 0 bases and J 3 bases, with 6 bases left between them. The chain uses TRBV6-2 or TRBV6-3 and TRBJ2-7, with unresolved D. The sequenced sample consisted of blood. The source is a woman under 40 in good health. The CDR3 sequence: CASSYSPLYEQYF. As DNA, the CDR3 is TGTGCCAGCAGTTACTCCCCCCTCTACGAGCAGTACTTC.